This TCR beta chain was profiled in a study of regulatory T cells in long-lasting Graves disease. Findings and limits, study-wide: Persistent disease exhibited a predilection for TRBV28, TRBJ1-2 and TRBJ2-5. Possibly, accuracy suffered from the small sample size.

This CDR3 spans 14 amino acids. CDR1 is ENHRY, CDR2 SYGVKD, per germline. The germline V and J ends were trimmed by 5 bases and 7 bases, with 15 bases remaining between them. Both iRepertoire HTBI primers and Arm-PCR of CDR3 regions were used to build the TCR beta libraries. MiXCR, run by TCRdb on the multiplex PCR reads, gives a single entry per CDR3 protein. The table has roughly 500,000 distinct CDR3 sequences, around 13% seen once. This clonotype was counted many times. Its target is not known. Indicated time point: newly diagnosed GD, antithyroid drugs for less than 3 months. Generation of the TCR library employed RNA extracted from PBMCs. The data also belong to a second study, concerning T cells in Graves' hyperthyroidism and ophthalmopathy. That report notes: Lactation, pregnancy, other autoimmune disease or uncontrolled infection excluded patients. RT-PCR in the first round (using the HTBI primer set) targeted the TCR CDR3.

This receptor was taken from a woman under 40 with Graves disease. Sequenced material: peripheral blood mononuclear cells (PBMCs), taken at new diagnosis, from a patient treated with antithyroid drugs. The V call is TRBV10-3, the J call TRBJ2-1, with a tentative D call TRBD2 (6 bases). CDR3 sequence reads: CAISFSGSRNEQFF. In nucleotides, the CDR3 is TGTGCCATCAGTTTTAGCGGATCACGGAATGAGCAGTTCTTC.